This TCR beta chain was captured in a study of shared clonotypes between healthy human individuals. Study results and limitations: Estimated clonotype richness was generally higher in naive than memory subsets.

On this clone itself: Its target is not known.

Naive-designated CD8 cells lacked CD45RO, were positively enriched for CCR7, and omitted terminally differentiated effector memory CD45RA+ cells. The CDR3 runs to 11 residues. Germline lookup yields CDR1 SGHAT and CDR2 FQNNGV. The V end was cut by 5 bases, the J end by 5 bases, with 6 bases between. In the original analysis: Junction-only sequences without quality scores came from ImmunoSEQ, so filtering differed. The table came from immunoSEQ multiplex PCR; TCRdb's copy has only in-frame clones and leaves some out. That table gives V, J and clone size, and the DNA gave D and trimming. Among about 2,100,000 clones, about 93% were seen once, and the ten largest hold under 2%.

Sequenced material: naive CD8+ T cells from PBMCs. This TCR derives from a man aged 18 to 35 in good health. Some clones in this sample may be carry-over from other donors' samples. The chain joins TRBV11-2 to TRBJ2-5; no reliable D call. In DNA, the CDR3 is TGTGCCAGCAGCGGAACGGAGACCCAGTACTTC. Its protein product is CASSGTETQYF.